Below, 22 T cell receptor beta chains from the same sample are listed, as sequenced in a study of blood T cell repertoires in COVID-19. Profiling relied on immunoSEQ multiplex PCR, and the TCRdb table lists in-frame clones only, not all of them. The table has some 190,000 clones, around 90% seen once. Material: peripheral blood. The origin of the receptors is a human donor in a cohort sampled during active COVID-19.

The count of this clone is one. V is TRBV7-8 and J is TRBJ1-1; D gene unclear. Trimming removed 5 bases from V and 1 base from J, with 17 bases in between. The CDR3 spans 16 residues. Germline V lookup: CDR1 SGHVS, CDR2 FQNEAQ. Written as DNA, the CDR3 is TGTGCCAGCAGCCCACTAGGCGGGGATAAGAACACTGAAGCTTTCTTT. It translates to CASSPLGGDKNTEAFF.

This clone was counted once. The chain uses TRBV6-2 or TRBV6-3 and TRBJ2-7; D might be TRBD1 (6 bases). This CDR3 contains 13 residues. CDR1 MNHEY and CDR2 SVGEGT come from the germline V gene. Trimming took 5 bases from V and 5 from J, leaving 13 bases between them. CDR3 region: CASSRQVAHEQYF. DNA of the CDR3: TGTGCCAGCAGTCGACAGGTCGCCCACGAGCAGTACTTC.

The chain is built from TRBV7-2 and TRBJ2-5; D might be TRBD2 (7 bases). Trimming left V 2 bases short and J 4 bases short, with 14 bases between. CDR3 size: 15 residues. The germline CDR1 and CDR2 sequences are SGHTA and FQGNSA. The CDR3 DNA reads TGTGCCAGCAGCTTAATGGGGGGGCGGGTAGAGACCCAGTACTTC. Translated: CASSLMGGRVETQYF.

The chain couples TRBV7-9 to TRBJ1-1; maybe TRBD1 (5 bases). Germline lookup yields CDR1 SEHNR and CDR2 FQNEAQ (reference sequence). The V gene lost 2 bases and the J gene lost 1 base, with 14 bases spanning the gap. The CDR3 runs to 16 residues. The CDR3 protein is CASSLFQGLKNTEAFF. The CDR3 region has the DNA TGTGCCAGCAGCTTATTTCAGGGCTTAAAGAACACTGAAGCTTTCTTT.

This rearrangement joins TRBV5-1 to TRBJ2-1, with TRBD2 matching 12 bases. The V and J ends lost 4 bases and 7 bases, in that order; junction bases with no gene match: 12. Germline lookup yields CDR1 SGHRS and CDR2 YFSETQ. CDR3 length: 17 residues. The CDR3 region has the DNA TGCGCCAGCAGCCTATCGCCGGGACTAGCGGGTGTTAATGAGCAGTTCTTC. Amino acids: CASSLSPGLAGVNEQFF.

J is TRBJ2-5 and V is TRBV5-1, with D tentatively TRBD2 (6 bases). This CDR3 is 13 amino acids long. Germline CDR1 SGHRS, CDR2 YFSETQ. The germline V and J ends were trimmed by 4 bases and 1 base, with 8 bases remaining between them. The CDR3 DNA sequence: TGCGCCAGCAGCACGACTAGCCAAGAGACCCAGTACTTC. It is translated as CASSTTSQETQYF.

The gene calls are TRBV19 and TRBJ2-1, with D tentatively TRBD1 (5 bases). Germline CDR1 LNHDA, CDR2 SQIVND (reference sequence). Trimming shortened V by 1 base and J by 9 bases, and 10 bases separated the two germline ends. CDR3 length: 13 amino acids. CDR3 DNA: TGTGCCAGTAGTATAGCTCAGGGCAGTGAGCAGTTCTTC. Its protein is CASSIAQGSEQFF.

Only a few counts were recorded for this clone. The J gene is TRBJ1-1, the V gene TRBV7-9; D unclear. Germline values: CDR1 SEHNR, CDR2 FQNEAQ (reference sequence). V lost 4 bases and J lost 12, with 24 bases in between. The CDR3 has 15 amino acids. DNA for the CDR3: TGTGCCAGCAGCTCCTCCTTACAGATCCCCCCGATTCCTTTCTTT. Its protein is CASSSSLQIPPIPFF.

This clone showed up just once. The rearrangement links TRBV19 to TRBJ2-7, with TRBD2 identical over 15 bases. Germline V gene lookup returns CDR1 LNHDA and CDR2 SQIVND (reference sequence). V lost 6 bases and J lost 2; bases outside the gene matches: 5. The CDR3 spans 16 residues. This CDR3 reads CASRGTSGGTTYEQYF. CDR3 in DNA: TGTGCCAGTAGGGGGACTAGCGGGGGGACCACCTACGAGCAGTACTTC.

The rearrangement joins TRBV6-5 to TRBJ2-5, with TRBD2 matching 7 bases. The V gene's germline CDR1 is MNHEY and CDR2 SVGAGI. The CDR3 sequence is 13 residues long. Trimming removed 6 bases from V and 6 bases from J; junction bases left unmatched: 7. The CDR3 protein is CASRSGLGKTQYF. CDR3 in DNA: TGTGCCAGCAGATCTGGACTAGGCAAGACCCAGTACTTC.

The chain uses TRBV6-1 and TRBJ1-5, with D uncertain. The germline V and J ends were trimmed by 0 bases and 7 bases, with 7 bases remaining between them. This CDR3 is 13 amino acids long. In germline, CDR1 is MNHNS, CDR2 SASEGT. The CDR3 loop reads CASSEATGQPQHF. Here the CDR3 DNA reads TGTGCCAGCAGTGAAGCGACTGGACAGCCCCAGCATTTT.

This clone showed up just once. CDR3 loop: CASSESGTGGEKLFF. CDR3 DNA: TGTGCCAGCAGTGAATCAGGGACAGGTGGTGAAAAACTGTTTTTT. The genes are TRBV25-1 and TRBJ1-4; 8 positions match TRBD1. This CDR3 contains 15 residues. From germline, CDR1 is MGHDK and CDR2 SYGVNS. The J segment lost 7 bases and the V segment lost 1 base, leaving 5 bases of the junction unmatched.

The chain is built from TRBV7-2 and TRBJ1-5, with a weak D call TRBD1 (5 bases). The germline V and J ends were trimmed by 5 bases and 8 bases, with 19 bases remaining between them. This CDR3 region has 15 residues. CDR1 SGHTA and CDR2 FQGNSA come from the germline V gene. The DNA for the CDR3 is TGTGCCAGCAGCCCCCGGGAGGGGACGTCGGAGCCCCAGCATTTT. Residues: CASSPREGTSEPQHF.

This sequence joins TRBV10-3 and TRBJ2-1; D is possibly TRBD1 (6 bases). The V gene's germline CDR1 is ENHRY and CDR2 SYGVKD. The V and J ends lost 7 bases and 9 bases respectively, with 13 bases between them. CDR3 size: 12 residues. The CDR3 DNA reads as TGTGCCATCACCCCGACAGGAGGTGAGCAGTTCTTC. Its translation is CAITPTGGEQFF.

The chain combines TRBV6-4 with TRBJ1-5; D unclear. Trimming took 6 bases from V and 5 from J, leaving 11 bases between them. The CDR3 is 13 amino acids. Per the germline V gene, CDR1 is MRHNA and CDR2 is SNTAGT. The CDR3 loop is CASSLFIDQPQHF. The CDR3 DNA reads TGTGCCAGCAGCTTATTTATCGATCAGCCCCAGCATTTT.

In DNA form, the CDR3 reads TGTGCCAGCCGGACAGGCAACATGAACACTGAAGCTTTCTTT. Residues: CASRTGNMNTEAFF. The chain employs TRBV5-4 and TRBJ1-1; 7 nucleotides line up with TRBD1. The CDR3 extends over 14 amino acids. Germline values: CDR1 SGHNT, CDR2 YYREEE (reference sequence). V lost 7 bases to trimming and J lost 0 bases; unmatched junction nucleotides: 6. The full variable domain, completed using reference TRBV5-4 and TRBJ1-1, is ETGVTQSPTHLIKTRGQQVTLRCSSQSGHNTVSWYQQALGQGPQFIFQYYREEENGRGNFPPRFSGLQFPNYSSELNVNALELDDSALYLCASRTGNMNTEAFFGQGTRLTVV.

The J gene is TRBJ2-7, the V gene TRBV19; a possible D gene is TRBD1 (6 bases). The CDR3 is 17 amino acids. The V and J ends lost 0 bases and 6 bases respectively, with 21 bases between them. CDR1 and CDR2 (germline): LNHDA, SQIVND (reference sequence). The CDR3 DNA is TGTGCCAGTAGTATAGATGTAGAGAGGGGGACCTACCGCGAGCAGTACTTC. Translation: CASSIDVERGTYREQYF.

The rearrangement links TRBV6-1 to TRBJ2-3; no clear D gene. Trimming shortened V by 6 bases and J by 6 bases, and 16 bases separated the two germline ends. CDR3 length: 14 residues. Germline-derived CDR1 and CDR2 are MNHNS and SASEGT. The CDR3 nucleotides are TGTGCCAGCAGCCGCGACTCCCATGGCGATACGCAGTATTTT. This gives the protein CASSRDSHGDTQYF.

The rearrangement joins TRBV4-3 to TRBJ1-2, with D possibly matching TRBD1 (6 bases). The V gene's germline CDR1 is LGHNA and CDR2 YSLEER. The V gene lost 0 bases and the J gene lost 5 bases, with 13 bases spanning the gap. CDR3 length equals 15 residues. The CDR3 spells CASSQEWTDVYGYTF. CDR3 sequence (DNA): TGCGCCAGCAGCCAAGAGTGGACAGATGTTTATGGCTACACCTTC.

This rearrangement joins TRBV7-2 to TRBJ2-5; D is uncertain. The length of the CDR3 is 12 residues. CDR1 SGHTA and CDR2 FQGNSA come from the germline V gene. V gave up 5 bases and J gave up 4 bases, with 8 bases separating them. The CDR3 sequence is CASSVTSETQYF. CDR3 sequence (DNA): TGTGCCAGCAGCGTAACTTCAGAGACCCAGTACTTC.

This chain uses TRBV5-1 with TRBJ2-2; D not resolved. In germline, CDR1 is SGHRS, CDR2 YFSETQ. This CDR3 is built from 14 residues. The V and J ends lost 4 bases and 2 bases respectively, with 9 bases between them. The CDR3 DNA follows: TGCGCCAGCAGCATGACTTTCAACACCGGGGAGCTGTTTTTT. Residues: CASSMTFNTGELFF.

V usage is TRBV7-9 and J usage is TRBJ2-1; 7 bases line up with TRBD2. With 5 bases clipped from V and 4 bases from J, the junction kept 8 bases outside the gene matches. Germline V gene lookup returns CDR1 SEHNR and CDR2 FQNEAQ (reference sequence). The CDR3 totals 15 residues. As DNA, the CDR3 is TGTGCCAGCAGCCTAGGACTAGTCCTTTACAATGAGCAGTTCTTC. Amino acids: CASSLGLVLYNEQFF.